The 32 T cell receptor beta chains below come from one sample, sequenced in a study of CD8 T cells in Susac syndrome. The authors reverse transcribed about 0.5 to 1 ug RNA with random hexamers. TCRdb analysed the immunoSEQ multiplex PCR reads with MiXCR anew, one entry per CDR3 protein. The repertoire includes a few hundred thousand distinct CDR3 sequences, about 91% of them detected once, and 0.18% sits in the top ten. The material sequenced was CD8+ T cells from PBMCs. The receptors derive from a human donor with multiple sclerosis.

The sample holds one count of this clonotype. The chain couples TRBV10-3 to TRBJ2-7, with TRBD1 identical over 10 bases. Looked up from germline, CDR1 is ENHRY and CDR2 is SYGVKD. With 11 bases clipped from V and 6 bases from J, the junction kept 16 bases outside the gene matches. CDR3 length: 15 amino acids. The CDR3 reads CAATRDRGPLSEQYF. DNA of the CDR3: TGTGCCGCTACCCGGGACAGGGGACCCTTGTCCGAGCAGTACTTC.

The chain employs TRBV29-1 and TRBJ2-2; D not resolved. This CDR3 is 11 amino acids long. The germline V gene has CDR1 SQVTM and CDR2 ANQGSEA. V gave up 4 bases and J gave up 4 bases, with 4 bases separating them. The CDR3 is CSVVFTGELFF. The CDR3, as DNA: TGCAGCGTTGTGTTCACCGGGGAGCTGTTTTTT.

The chain is built from TRBV7-6 and TRBJ2-7; 10 bases are a match to TRBD1. Germline assignment: CDR1 SGHVS and CDR2 FNYEAQ. After removal of 5 bases from V and 6 bases from J, the junction contained 4 bases not matched to a gene. The CDR3 consists of 13 residues. The CDR3, as DNA: TGTGCCAGCAGCCAGGGACAGGGGATCGAGCAGTACTTC. This gives the protein CASSQGQGIEQYF.

The chain joins TRBV18 to TRBJ1-1; 8 bases fit TRBD1. The V and J ends lost 3 bases and 3 bases, in that order; junction bases with no gene match: 3. The CDR3 runs to 14 residues. Per the germline V gene, CDR1 is KGHSH and CDR2 is LQKENI. DNA of the CDR3: TGTGCCAGCTCACCCGAGACAGGGGACACTGAAGCTTTCTTT. Protein product: CASSPETGDTEAFF.

This clonotype showed up just once. The J gene is TRBJ2-1, the V gene TRBV20-1; 8 nucleotides line up with TRBD2. The CDR3 spans 15 residues. V trimming: 1 base; J trimming: 0 bases; junction bases outside the gene matches: 2. In germline, CDR1 is DFQATT, CDR2 SNEGSKA (reference sequence). The CDR3 region is CSARGGTSSYNEQFF. CDR3 bases: TGCAGTGCTAGAGGGGGGACTAGCTCCTACAATGAGCAGTTCTTC.

V usage is TRBV9 and J usage is TRBJ2-5; perhaps TRBD2 as D (6 bases). Between the trimmed V and J ends, which lost 7 bases and 13 bases, there was a span of 20 bases. CDR1 is SGDLS and CDR2 is YYNGEE in the germline V gene. The CDR3 contains 12 residues. The CDR3: CASGGMTGLSYF. Here the CDR3 DNA reads TGTGCCAGCGGGGGGATGACTGGGCTGTCGTACTTC.

The V call is TRBV14, the J call TRBJ1-2; D is possibly TRBD1 (5 bases). CDR1 is SGHDN and CDR2 is FVKESK in the germline V gene. CDR3 length: 17 amino acids. V was shortened by 0 bases and J by 4 bases, with 18 bases between the two germline ends. The CDR3 loop reads CASSQDLTARGPYGYTF. CDR3 sequence (DNA): TGTGCCAGCAGCCAAGATTTAACAGCAAGGGGCCCCTATGGCTACACCTTC.

The chain has TRBV15 and TRBJ2-1; D is perhaps TRBD1 (5 bases). V was cut by 3 bases and J by 3 bases, with 12 bases left in between. Germline V gives CDR1 LNHNV, CDR2 YYDKDF (reference sequence). CDR3 size: 15 residues. The CDR3 coding sequence is TGTGCCACCAGCAGCGGGCAGGGTAACTACAATGAGCAGTTCTTC. It yields the protein CATSSGQGNYNEQFF.

The chain uses TRBV24-1 and TRBJ1-5; weak D call: TRBD1 (6 bases). CDR3 length: 16 residues. From germline, CDR1 is KGHDR and CDR2 SFDVKD. Trimming removed 4 bases at V and 2 bases at J, with 14 bases between. The CDR3 region has the DNA TGTGCCACCAGTGACGTGACAGGCGTGGGCAATCAGCCCCAGCATTTT. The encoded protein is CATSDVTGVGNQPQHF.

As for this clonotype: One junction end does not reproduce the germline sequence, and a read error may be involved. The chain has TRBV20-1 and TRBJ1-1, with a possible D match to TRBD1 (5 bases). The CDR3 is made up of 13 amino acids. Per germline, CDR1 DFQATT and CDR2 SNEGSKA (reference sequence). The CDR3 region has the DNA TGCAGTGCTATTCCCAACTCGGACACCGAAGCTTTCTTT. Its protein is CSAIPNSDTEAFF.

This rearrangement joins TRBV10-3 to TRBJ2-7; D remains ambiguous. Germline values: CDR1 ENHRY, CDR2 SYGVKD. Trimming took 6 bases from V and 0 from J, leaving 12 bases between them. This CDR3 region has 14 residues. This CDR3 is CAISDTRPSYEQYF. DNA of the CDR3: TGTGCCATCAGCGATACCCGCCCCTCCTACGAGCAGTACTTC.

This rearrangement joins TRBV13 to TRBJ2-3, with D maybe TRBD2 (6 bases). CDR1 is PRHDT, CDR2 FYEKMQ, per germline (reference sequence). CDR3 length: 14 amino acids. Trimming took 0 bases from V and 5 from J, leaving 9 bases between them. CDR3 amino acids: CASSLGGRKDTQYF. The CDR3 DNA reads TGTGCCAGCAGCTTAGGGGGGAGGAAAGATACGCAGTATTTT. Full variable domain (outside the CDR3, taken from reference TRBV13 and TRBJ2-3): AAGVIQSPRHLIKEKRETATLKCYPIPRHDTVYWYQQGPGQDPQFLISFYEKMQSDKGSIPDRFSAQQFSDYHSELNMSSLELGDSALYFCASSLGGRKDTQYFGPGTRLTVL.

The chain uses TRBV4-1 and TRBJ2-1; no definite D call. This CDR3 contains 16 residues. The germline V gene encodes CDR1 MGHRA and CDR2 YSYEKL. Trimming cost V 1 base and J 7 bases, with 17 bases left between them. The DNA for the CDR3 is TGCGCCAGCAGCCAAGTCCCCCAGGCAGTGAGGAATGAGCAGTTCTTC. Encoded protein: CASSQVPQAVRNEQFF.

The CDR3 loop reads CASRDDREDTGELFF. The CDR3 bases are TGTGCCAGTAGGGATGACAGGGAGGACACCGGGGAGCTGTTTTTT. The chain couples TRBV19 to TRBJ2-2; perhaps TRBD1 as D (7 bases). There are 15 residues in the CDR3. From germline, CDR1 is LNHDA and CDR2 SQIVND (reference sequence). V shed 6 bases and J shed 3 bases, with 14 bases lying between them. Drawing the rest from reference TRBV19 and TRBJ2-2, the complete variable domain is DGGITQSPKYLFRKEGQNVTLSCEQNLNHDAMYWYRQDPGQGLRLIYYSQIVNDFQKGDIAEGYSVSREKKESFPLTVTSAQKNPTAFYLCASRDDREDTGELFFGEGSRLTVL.

This clonotype was detected only once. The rearrangement joins TRBV10-3 to TRBJ2-1; tentatively, D is TRBD1 or TRBD2 (5 bases each). V was cut by 10 bases and J by 0 bases, with 13 bases left in between. The V gene's germline CDR1 is ENHRY and CDR2 SYGVKD. The CDR3 totals 14 residues. In DNA form, the CDR3 reads TGTGCCACACAAGCAGGGAGCTCCTACAATGAGCAGTTCTTC. Its translation is CATQAGSSYNEQFF.

The rearrangement joins TRBV30 to TRBJ2-5; D is ambiguous. CDR1 GTSNPN and CDR2 SVGIG come from the germline V gene (reference sequence). The ends were cut back, 2 bases at V and 2 bases at J, with 15 bases in the middle. There are 15 residues in the CDR3. DNA of the CDR3: TGTGCCTGGAGTCCCTCTCGGGCAGCACAAGAGACCCAGTACTTC. Its protein is CAWSPSRAAQETQYF.

This clonotype was found once. Here the CDR3 DNA reads TGTGCCAGCAGTGTTGGGCTAGCGGAGGGAGCAGCCAAAAACATTCAGTACTTC. Translated, it gives CASSVGLAEGAAKNIQYF. The genes are TRBV2 and TRBJ2-4, with 7 bases aligning to TRBD2. CDR3 length: 18 amino acids. V gave up 4 bases and J gave up 0 bases; unmatched junction bases: 12. Germline CDR1 reads SNHLY; CDR2 reads FYNNEI.

The chain couples TRBV4-3 to TRBJ2-2, with 8 bases lining up with TRBD1. Germline trimming cut 4 bases from V and 3 bases from J; bases unmatched to any gene: 4. The CDR3 has 15 amino acids. From germline, CDR1 is LGHNA and CDR2 YSLEER. CDR3 protein: CASSLGQGHTGELFF. The CDR3 DNA follows: TGCGCCAGCAGCCTCGGACAGGGACACACCGGGGAGCTGTTTTTT.

The genes are TRBV27 and TRBJ2-7, with D tentatively TRBD1 or TRBD2 (5 bases each). The CDR3 consists of 14 residues. V gave up 3 bases and J gave up 5 bases, with 14 bases separating them. Germline CDR1 and CDR2: MNHEY and SMNVEV (reference sequence). The CDR3 protein is CASSFGTTSDEQYF. CDR3 DNA: TGTGCCAGCAGTTTCGGGACGACCTCTGACGAGCAGTACTTC.

The CDR3 DNA reads TGTGCCAGCCGCCCCTCGGGGGGAAACTATGGCTACACCTTC. Translation gives CASRPSGGNYGYTF. V gene TRBV12-3 or TRBV12-4 combines with J gene TRBJ1-2, with a possible D match to TRBD1 (5 bases). The CDR3 is 14 residues long. Trimming took 8 bases from V and 2 from J, leaving 15 bases between them.

V usage is TRBV11-2 and J usage is TRBJ2-1, with D possibly being TRBD2 (6 bases). The CDR3 totals 13 residues. Trimming left V 5 bases short and J 10 bases short, with 15 bases between. Germline assignment: CDR1 SGHAT and CDR2 FQNNGV. The CDR3 loop reads CASSLVKGREQFF. The CDR3 coding sequence is TGTGCCAGCAGCCTAGTAAAGGGGAGGGAGCAGTTCTTC.

The V and J genes are TRBV7-9 and TRBJ2-2; D is unclear. The CDR3 is 12 residues long. V lost 4 bases and J 6 bases, leaving 6 bases between the germline ends. Germline V gene data show CDR1 as SEHNR and CDR2 as FQNEAQ (reference sequence). CDR3 residues: CASSSSAGELFF. CDR3 sequence (DNA): TGTGCCAGCAGCTCAAGTGCCGGGGAGCTGTTTTTT.

This chain uses TRBV6-2 or TRBV6-3 with TRBJ2-7; 9 bases align to TRBD2. This CDR3 region has 14 residues. Germline V CDR1 and CDR2: MNHEY, SVGEGT. Unmatched junction bases numbered 4, after V lost 5 bases and J lost 2 bases. The CDR3 sequence is CASSDGLATYEQYF. The CDR3 bases are TGTGCCAGCAGTGACGGACTAGCGACCTACGAGCAGTACTTC.

This chain connects TRBV18 to TRBJ2-1, with D perhaps matching TRBD1 or TRBD2 (5 bases each). Per the germline V gene, CDR1 is KGHSH and CDR2 is LQKENI. V was pared by 3 bases and J by 2 bases, with 8 bases between. This CDR3 is 14 amino acids long. DNA of the CDR3: TGTGCCAGCTCACCCGAGGGGACCTACAATGAGCAGTTCTTC. It yields the protein CASSPEGTYNEQFF.

The V call is TRBV12-3 or TRBV12-4, the J call TRBJ2-2, with TRBD1 matching 7 bases. V was clipped by 6 bases and J by 3 bases; unmatched bases: 4. This CDR3 has 14 residues. Here the CDR3 DNA reads TGTGCCAGCAGAGGACAGGACCACACCGGGGAGCTGTTTTTT. Protein: CASRGQDHTGELFF.

This rearrangement joins TRBV7-2 to TRBJ2-1; D is undetermined. This CDR3 has 16 residues. Germline assignment: CDR1 SGHTA and CDR2 FQGNSA. With 2 bases removed from V and 0 bases from J, the gap between germline ends came to 11 bases. CDR3 amino acids: CASSLSGDSSYNEQFF. The CDR3 nucleotides read TGTGCCAGCAGCTTATCTGGAGATAGCTCCTACAATGAGCAGTTCTTC.

This sequence joins TRBV20-1 and TRBJ2-5, with D possibly being TRBD1 or TRBD2 (5 bases each). This CDR3 region has 15 residues. Germline assignment: CDR1 DFQATT and CDR2 SNEGSKA (reference sequence). V lost 6 bases and J lost 0, with 17 bases in between. In DNA, the CDR3 is TGCAGTGCCCGGGGCAGCTTATCGTACCAAGAGACCCAGTACTTC. Translated, it gives CSARGSLSYQETQYF.

The gene calls are TRBV30 and TRBJ2-3; tentatively, D is TRBD2 (5 bases). The germline CDR1 and CDR2 sequences are GTSNPN and SVGIG (reference sequence). The length of the CDR3 is 10 residues. The CDR3 spells CAGDGSAQYF. In DNA, the CDR3 is TGTGCGGGAGACGGGTCAGCGCAGTATTTT.

In DNA form, the CDR3 reads TGCGCCAGCAGCCAAGATCCGGGGGGCTCTGGGGCCAACGTCCTGACTTTC. Amino acids: CASSQDPGGSGANVLTF. This chain connects TRBV4-3 to TRBJ2-6, with TRBD2 identical over 7 bases. CDR1 and CDR2 (germline): LGHNA, YSLEER. With 0 bases clipped from V and 0 bases from J, the junction kept 2 bases outside the gene matches. CDR3 length: 17 residues.

The V call is TRBV27, the J call TRBJ1-6, with 8 nucleotides matching TRBD1. The CDR3 extends over 14 amino acids. Germline CDR1 is MNHEY and CDR2 is SMNVEV (reference sequence). With V trimmed by 3 bases and J by 9 bases, 4 bases remained unmatched. In DNA, the CDR3 is TGTGCCAGCAGTTTTGACAGGGGTGGTTCACCCCTCCACTTT. Translated: CASSFDRGGSPLHF.

The chain couples TRBV6-2 or TRBV6-3 to TRBJ2-1; the D gene is possibly TRBD2 (6 bases). Per germline, CDR1 MNHEY and CDR2 SVGEGT. V dropped 7 bases and J dropped 5 bases, with 15 bases sitting between them. This CDR3 spans 14 amino acids. The CDR3 coding sequence is TGTGCCAGCACGGACTACACCGCTAACAATGAGCAGTTCTTC. This encodes CASTDYTANNEQFF.

This chain joins TRBV6-2 or TRBV6-3 and TRBJ2-5, with 12 bases aligning to TRBD2. V lost 7 bases, J lost 1 base, and 7 bases stayed unmatched. Germline values: CDR1 MNHEY, CDR2 SVGEGT. The length of the CDR3 is 16 residues. This CDR3 reads CASTAGLAGIQETQYF. DNA of the CDR3: TGTGCCAGCACCGCCGGACTAGCGGGGATCCAAGAGACCCAGTACTTC.